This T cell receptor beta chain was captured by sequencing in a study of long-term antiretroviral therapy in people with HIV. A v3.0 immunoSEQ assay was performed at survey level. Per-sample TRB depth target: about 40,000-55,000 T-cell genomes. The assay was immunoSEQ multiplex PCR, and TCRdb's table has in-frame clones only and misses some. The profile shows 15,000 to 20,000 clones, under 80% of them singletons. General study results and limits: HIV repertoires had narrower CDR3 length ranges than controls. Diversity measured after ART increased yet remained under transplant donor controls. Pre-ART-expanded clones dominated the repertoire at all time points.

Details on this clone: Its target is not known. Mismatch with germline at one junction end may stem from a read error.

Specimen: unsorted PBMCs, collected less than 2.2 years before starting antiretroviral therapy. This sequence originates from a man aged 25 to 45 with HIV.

The CDR3 nucleotides read TGTGCCAGCTCATCACCGACCGGGACAGGTATTAACGGGGCCAACGTCCTGACTTTC. Amino acid sequence: CASSSPTGTGINGANVLTF. The J gene is TRBJ2-6, the V gene TRBV18; 8 bases align to TRBD1. This CDR3 region has 19 residues. Germline lookup yields CDR1 KGHSH and CDR2 LQKENI.